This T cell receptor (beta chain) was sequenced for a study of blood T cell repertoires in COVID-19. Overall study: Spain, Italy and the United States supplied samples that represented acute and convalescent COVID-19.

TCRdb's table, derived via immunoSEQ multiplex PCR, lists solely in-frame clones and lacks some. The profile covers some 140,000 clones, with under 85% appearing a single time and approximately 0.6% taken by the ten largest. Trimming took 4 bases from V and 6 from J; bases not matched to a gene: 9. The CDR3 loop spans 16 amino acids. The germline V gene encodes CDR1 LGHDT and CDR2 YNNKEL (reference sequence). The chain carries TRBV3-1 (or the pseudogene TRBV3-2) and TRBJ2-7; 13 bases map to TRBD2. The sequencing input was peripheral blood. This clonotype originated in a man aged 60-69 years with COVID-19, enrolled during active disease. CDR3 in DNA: TGTGCCAGCAGCCGCCAAGGACTAGCGGGAGCTGGCGAGCAGTACTTC. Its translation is CASSRQGLAGAGEQYF.